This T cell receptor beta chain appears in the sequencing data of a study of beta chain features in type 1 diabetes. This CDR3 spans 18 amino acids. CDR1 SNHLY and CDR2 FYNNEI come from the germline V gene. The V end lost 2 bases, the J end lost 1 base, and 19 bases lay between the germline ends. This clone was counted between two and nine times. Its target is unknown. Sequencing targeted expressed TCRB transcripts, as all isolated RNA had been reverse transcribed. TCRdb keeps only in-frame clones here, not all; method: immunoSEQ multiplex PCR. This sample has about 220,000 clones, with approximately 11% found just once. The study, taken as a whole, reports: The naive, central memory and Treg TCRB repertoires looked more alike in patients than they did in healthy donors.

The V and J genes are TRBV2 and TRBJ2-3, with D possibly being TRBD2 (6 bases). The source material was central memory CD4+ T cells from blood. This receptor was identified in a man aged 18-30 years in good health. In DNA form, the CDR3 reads TGTGCCAGCAGTGAATCCTCCTATACTAGCTTCGGCACAGATACGCAGTATTTT. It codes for CASSESSYTSFGTDTQYF.